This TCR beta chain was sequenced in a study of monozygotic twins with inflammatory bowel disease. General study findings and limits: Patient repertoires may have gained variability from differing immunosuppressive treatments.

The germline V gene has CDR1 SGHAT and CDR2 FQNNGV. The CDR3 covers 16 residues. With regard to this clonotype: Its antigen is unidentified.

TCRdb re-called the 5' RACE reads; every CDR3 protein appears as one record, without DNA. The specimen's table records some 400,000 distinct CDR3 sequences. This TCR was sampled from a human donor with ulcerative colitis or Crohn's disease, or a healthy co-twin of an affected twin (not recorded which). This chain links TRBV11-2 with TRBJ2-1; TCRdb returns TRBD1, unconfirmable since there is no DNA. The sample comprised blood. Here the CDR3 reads CASSVPGQGSDNEQFF.